These 26 T cell receptor beta chains came from one sample sequenced in a study of blood T cell repertoires in COVID-19. TCRdb's table, derived via immunoSEQ multiplex PCR, lists solely in-frame clones and lacks some. This table has around 19,000 clones, just under 90% appearing once. Sequencing used peripheral blood. The receptors were sampled from a human donor in a cohort sampled during active COVID-19.

This chain connects TRBV27 to TRBJ2-4; possibly TRBD2 for D (6 bases). Per germline, CDR1 MNHEY and CDR2 SMNVEV (reference sequence). CDR3 size: 15 residues. V lost 6 bases and J 0 bases, leaving 12 bases between the germline ends. Written as DNA, the CDR3 is TGTGCCAGCAGCCCGGCGGGGCTAGCCAAAAACATTCAGTACTTC. Protein product: CASSPAGLAKNIQYF.

In DNA, the CDR3 is TGTGCCAGCAGTTTCCGGACAAACACTGAAGCTTTCTTT. Translated: CASSFRTNTEAFF. The chain employs TRBV6-5 and TRBJ1-1; possibly TRBD1 for D (5 bases). Germline CDR1 MNHEY, CDR2 SVGAGI. The CDR3 loop spans 13 amino acids. The V end was cut by 4 bases, the J end by 2 bases, with 8 bases between.

V is TRBV12-3 or TRBV12-4 and J is TRBJ2-7; D gene uncertain. The CDR3 length is 12 residues. Trimming removed 5 bases from V and 6 bases from J, with 11 bases in between. The CDR3 is CASSLVLLEQYF. As DNA, the CDR3 is TGTGCCAGCAGTCTTGTACTGCTCGAGCAGTACTTC.

This clone was seen a few times. The chain couples TRBV7-8 to TRBJ2-7; D remains ambiguous. The CDR3 has 13 residues. In germline, CDR1 is SGHVS, CDR2 FQNEAQ. V lost 5 bases and J 1 base, leaving 9 bases between the germline ends. CDR3 sequence reads: CASSPGPSYEQYF. The CDR3 DNA sequence: TGTGCCAGCAGCCCTGGGCCTTCCTACGAGCAGTACTTC.

The chain recombines TRBV6-6 with TRBJ2-1, with TRBD1 identical over 7 bases. Germline V gene sequence: CDR1 MNHNY, CDR2 SVGAGI (reference sequence). This CDR3 has 16 amino acids. V was clipped by 2 bases and J by 2 bases; unmatched bases: 6. CDR3 nucleotides: TGTGCCAGCAGTTACCAGAGGGGGCTCACCTACAATGAGCAGTTCTTC. Amino acid sequence: CASSYQRGLTYNEQFF.

The chain has TRBV9 and TRBJ2-5; D remains unclear. Germline V gene sequence: CDR1 SGDLS, CDR2 YYNGEE. Trimming left V 4 bases short and J 5 bases short, with 9 bases between. This CDR3 region has 12 residues. The CDR3 loop is CASSLGEETQYF. In nucleotides, the CDR3 is TGTGCCAGCAGCCTCGGTGAGGAGACCCAGTACTTC. The full variable domain, in which reference TRBV9 and TRBJ2-5 provide the parts outside the CDR3, is DSGVTQTPKHLITATGQRVTLRCSPRSGDLSVYWYQQSLDQGLQFLIQYYNGEERAKGNILERFSAQQFPDLHSELNLSSLELGDSALYFCASSLGEETQYFGPGTRLLVL.

The genes are TRBV10-3 and TRBJ2-1, with TRBD2 as a possible D gene (5 bases). Trimming took off 0 bases at V and 6 bases at J, with 9 bases between the two ends. The CDR3 spans 14 residues. Germline values: CDR1 ENHRY, CDR2 SYGVKD. DNA of the CDR3: TGTGCCATCAGTGAGTCTGATAGCGTCAATGAGCAGTTCTTC. Its translation is CAISESDSVNEQFF.

This chain joins TRBV6-2 or TRBV6-3 and TRBJ2-1, with 11 bases that match TRBD2. In germline, CDR1 is MNHEY, CDR2 SVGEGT. The length of the CDR3 is 17 residues. Unmatched junction bases numbered 10, after V lost 6 bases and J lost 3 bases. CDR3 protein: CASSYAHGTSGYNEQFF. The CDR3 nucleotides read TGTGCCAGCAGCTATGCCCACGGGACTAGCGGCTACAATGAGCAGTTCTTC.

V usage is TRBV2 and J usage is TRBJ2-7; TRBD2 agrees at 11 bases. The CDR3 loop spans 14 amino acids. Germline values: CDR1 SNHLY, CDR2 FYNNEI. V was pared by 5 bases and J by 7 bases, with 7 bases of the junction left unmatched. The CDR3 region has the DNA TGTGCCAGCAGTCCGGGACTAGCGGTGGGGGAGCAGTACTTC. Translated: CASSPGLAVGEQYF.

The V and J genes are TRBV18 and TRBJ2-1, with 12 bases matching TRBD1. This CDR3 is built from 15 residues. Trimming took 3 bases from V and 4 from J; bases not matched to a gene: 1. Germline V gene sequence: CDR1 KGHSH, CDR2 LQKENI. The DNA of the CDR3 is TGTGCCAGCTCACCGGGACAGGGGGCGTACAATGAGCAGTTCTTC. Its translation: CASSPGQGAYNEQFF.

This clone was seen once. The V and J genes are TRBV15 and TRBJ2-5, with a tentative D call TRBD1 (6 bases). The CDR3 contains 14 residues. The germline CDR1 and CDR2 sequences are LNHNV and YYDKDF (reference sequence). V was shortened by 4 bases and J by 6 bases, with 15 bases between the two germline ends. In nucleotides, the CDR3 is TGTGCCACCAGCACAAGCAGGGGTACGAAGACCCAGTACTTC. It translates to CATSTSRGTKTQYF.

The chain employs TRBV28 and TRBJ1-1, with no clear D. Germline loops: CDR1 MDHEN, CDR2 SYDVKM. The CDR3 is 13 amino acids. Trimming cost V 3 bases and J 5 bases, with 10 bases left between them. The chain's CDR3 is CASSLTWETEAFF. In DNA form, the CDR3 reads TGTGCCAGCAGTTTGACGTGGGAGACTGAAGCTTTCTTT.

The count of this clone is one. The rearrangement uses TRBV29-1 and TRBJ2-2, with 10 nucleotides matching TRBD2. The V gene end was trimmed by 6 bases and the J gene end by 1 base; junction bases not matched to a gene: 2. This CDR3 region has 14 residues. Germline loops: CDR1 SQVTM, CDR2 ANQGSEA. CDR3 amino acids: CSVRTSGNTGELFF. The CDR3, as DNA: TGCAGCGTAAGGACTAGCGGGAACACCGGGGAGCTGTTTTTT.

The chain recombines TRBV11-2 with TRBJ1-1, with D unresolved. CDR3 length: 15 residues. Germline V CDR1 and CDR2: SGHAT, FQNNGV. V was trimmed by 2 bases and J by 8 bases, leaving 18 bases between them. The CDR3 loop is CASSLTDPEGREAFF. DNA for the CDR3: TGTGCCAGCAGCTTAACAGACCCGGAGGGTCGAGAAGCTTTCTTT.

V and J are TRBV19 and TRBJ1-1; a possible D gene is TRBD1 (6 bases). The germline V gene encodes CDR1 LNHDA and CDR2 SQIVND (reference sequence). The ends were cut back, 5 bases at V and 2 bases at J, with 12 bases in the middle. The CDR3 loop spans 14 amino acids. CDR3 residues: CASSEDRLNTEAFF. The CDR3 nucleotides read TGTGCCAGTAGTGAGGACAGACTAAACACTGAAGCTTTCTTT.

The table lists this clone with a few counts. The rearrangement uses TRBV25-1 and TRBJ2-7, with 7 bases matching TRBD2. CDR1 is MGHDK and CDR2 is SYGVNS in the germline V gene. V trimming: 1 base; J trimming: 5 bases; junction bases outside the gene matches: 8. The CDR3 totals 15 residues. CDR3 in DNA: TGTGCCAGCAGTGAATTGGGCGGGAGAGAGAACGAGCAGTACTTC. Protein: CASSELGGRENEQYF.

This chain uses TRBV3-1 (or the pseudogene TRBV3-2) with TRBJ1-1; TRBD1 is a possible D gene (5 bases). With 1 base removed from V and 3 bases from J, the gap between germline ends came to 6 bases. This CDR3 is 13 amino acids long. Per germline, CDR1 LGHDT and CDR2 YNNKEL (reference sequence). The CDR3 DNA follows: TGTGCCAGCAGCCAAGGGGGGGACACTGAAGCTTTCTTT. It codes for CASSQGGDTEAFF.

V and J are TRBV28 and TRBJ1-2; a possible D gene is TRBD1 (5 bases). This CDR3 spans 15 amino acids. CDR1 is MDHEN and CDR2 is SYDVKM in the germline V gene. The ends were cut back, 5 bases at V and 0 bases at J, with 13 bases in the middle. The CDR3 spells CASSPGAPANYGYTF. Here the CDR3 DNA reads TGTGCCAGCAGTCCTGGGGCCCCGGCTAACTATGGCTACACCTTC.

The chain has TRBV6-4 and TRBJ2-3; a possible D gene is TRBD1 (6 bases). Germline assignment: CDR1 MRHNA and CDR2 SNTAGT. CDR3 length equals 15 residues. Between the trimmed V and J ends, which lost 4 bases and 4 bases, there was a span of 15 bases. As DNA, the CDR3 is TGTGCCAGCAGTGCTGGGGGCGACGGGGCAGATACGCAGTATTTT. Its translation: CASSAGGDGADTQYF.

The chain carries TRBV7-9 and TRBJ2-5, with D perhaps matching TRBD1 (6 bases). CDR1 SEHNR and CDR2 FQNEAQ come from the germline V gene (reference sequence). Between the trimmed V and J ends, which lost 5 bases and 1 base, there was a span of 8 bases. CDR3 size: 13 residues. CDR3 amino acids: CASSQDSQETQYF. In DNA form, the CDR3 reads TGTGCCAGCAGCCAGGACAGCCAAGAGACCCAGTACTTC.

V and J are TRBV6-5 and TRBJ2-7, with D possibly matching TRBD2 (5 bases). Germline CDR1 reads MNHEY; CDR2 reads SVGAGI. This CDR3 is 14 amino acids long. Trimming stripped 10 bases from V and 0 bases from J, with 16 bases between. For the CDR3, the DNA is TGTGCCACATCCTGGGCGGGCAACTCCTACGAGCAGTACTTC. Protein: CATSWAGNSYEQYF.

The V and J genes are TRBV2 and TRBJ1-4, with D uncertain. Germline V lookup: CDR1 SNHLY, CDR2 FYNNEI. CDR3 length: 14 amino acids. Trimming pared 6 bases from V and 7 bases from J, leaving 15 bases between. The CDR3 sequence is CASSETSTGEKLFF. CDR3 coding DNA: TGTGCCAGCAGCGAAACGTCCACTGGTGAAAAACTGTTTTTT.

The chain recombines TRBV21-1 with TRBJ1-4. TRBV21-1 is recorded as a pseudogene. This CDR3 has 15 amino acids. This CDR3 is CASIDSGTTNEKLFF. CDR3 nucleotides: TGTGCCAGCATCGACTCCGGGACAACTAATGAAAAACTGTTTTTT.

The chain recombines TRBV19 with TRBJ2-7; weak D call: TRBD1 (6 bases). Trimming took 6 bases from V and 3 from J, leaving 12 bases between them. The CDR3 spans 13 residues. The germline CDR1 and CDR2 sequences are LNHDA and SQIVND (reference sequence). CDR3 protein: CASSRDRSYEQYF. CDR3 bases: TGTGCCAGTAGCCGAGACAGGAGCTACGAGCAGTACTTC.

The rearrangement uses TRBV15 and TRBJ2-1; 7 bases map to TRBD2. Trimming removed 5 bases from V and 0 bases from J; junction bases left unmatched: 7. The CDR3 contains 16 residues. Germline lookup yields CDR1 LNHNV and CDR2 YYDKDF (reference sequence). The CDR3 coding sequence is TGTGCCACCAGCCCAATGGGCGGGAGCTCCTACAATGAGCAGTTCTTC. As protein: CATSPMGGSSYNEQFF. Full variable domain (remainder filled in from reference TRBV15 and TRBJ2-1): DAMVIQNPRYQVTQFGKPVTLSCSQTLNHNVMYWYQQKSSQAPKLLFHYYDKDFNNEADTPDNFQSRRPNTSFCFLDIRSPGLGDTAMYLCATSPMGGSSYNEQFFGPGTRLTVL.

The chain recombines TRBV28 with TRBJ2-5; the match to TRBD2 covers 11 bases. The CDR3 totals 18 residues. J lost 5 bases, V lost 6 bases, and 17 bases had no gene match. Per germline, CDR1 MDHEN and CDR2 SYDVKM. The chain's CDR3 is CASSGTSGKGPRMETQYF. CDR3 nucleotides: TGTGCCAGCAGCGGGACTAGCGGAAAAGGTCCCCGGATGGAGACCCAGTACTTC.